This T cell receptor beta chain was identified during a study of cytomegalovirus exposure and HLA in healthy donors (dated by TCRdb to 2016 to 2017). About the full investigation: A later analysis indicated that the 120 or so validation repertoires were generated on the platform also employed for the 720 or so repertoires of the first cohort. The study aimed to test whether signatures of past pathogen exposure could be identified by cataloging public T cell receptors. Along with the roughly 610-subject first cohort, a separate validation cohort of roughly 110 different subjects was used. To predict cytomegalovirus infection status, the study combined high-throughput TCR immunosequencing, statistical association of individual TCRs with disease status, and machine learning.

CDR1 and CDR2 are read off the germline V gene (reference sequence) as MNHEY and SMNVEV. Trimming costs V 2 bases and J 3 bases, and their ends lie 11 bases apart. The CDR3 measures 14 amino acids from cysteine to phenylalanine. This entry keeps only the CDR3 DNA: 42 bases, framed from base 1. The sample holds many counts of this clone. Its antigen has not been determined. Base qualities were left out, and no much larger clone turns up one base away. Libraries were constructed by the immunoSEQ multiplex PCR assay. As for the original processing: A statistical classification framework was developed to diagnose cytomegalovirus status using the catalog of TCR beta chain sequences. The table comes from immuneACCESS by way of TCRdb, which keeps in-frame sequences with V and J called. Part of the clones is missing from these tables; in studies checked, under half for an unresolved V gene and the rest for unknown reasons. D and trimming come from the DNA, and the V and J calls and clone size come from that table. Here the sample has 86,000 or so clones; 90% to 96% occur a single time. The ten most abundant clones make up around 1.6% of the sample.

The donors belonged to the validation cohort of 120 subjects, which was separate from the roughly 680-subject first cohort. Findings and caveats that apply to the study as a whole: A later analysis lacked HLA typing for the validation cohort, so it scored co-occurrence in that cohort across all 130 or so repertoires. In vitro tests confirmed that a few of the cytomegalovirus-associated TCR beta chains recognize cytomegalovirus antigens. In both the original and validation cohorts, the classifier was reported to diagnose cytomegalovirus status with high specificity and sensitivity. The study listed 150 to 200 TCR beta chains as associated with cytomegalovirus. Most TCR sequences were observed very rarely across donors, whereas some public TCRs were present in many individuals. In a later analysis, TCRs clustered in the first cohort were found to also tend to co-occur in the roughly 120 validation repertoires, with approximately 95% of cluster scores above 0. According to the authors, the approach could potentially be generalized to other disease states and immunological phenotypes.

The clonotype was recovered from a man between 18 and 35 years old in good health and CMV-seropositive. Sample: PBMCs. Rearrangement joined TRBV27 to TRBJ2-7; a tentative D match to TRBD1 spans 6 bases. The DNA sequence is TGTGCCAGCAGTTTAGGGGACACTGACTACGAGCAGTACTTC. It encodes CASSLGDTDYEQYF.